The clone carrying this T cell receptor (beta chain) was seen many times. The target antigen is unknown. This record comes from a study of spatial heterogeneity in lung cancer. Overall study: Alpha-chain sequences were consistently detected less often than beta-chain sequences. The average appearance count of each unique TCR and UMI combination in raw reads was more than ten.

The CDR3 is 16 residues long. Per the germline V gene, CDR1 is DFQATT and CDR2 is SNEGSKA (reference sequence). J gave up 4 bases and V 3 bases, and 13 bases lay outside the gene matches. Each TCR cDNA molecule bore a unique molecular identifier. TCRdb fed the 5' RACE reads into MiXCR, producing one record per CDR3 protein. The sample includes 20,000 to 25,000 distinct CDR3 sequences, about 4.5% of them seen just once. Time point reported: sample taken at primary tumor resection. Broader study findings: Tumor T cells had an estimated coverage that came to 7% to 8% for alpha chains and under 15% for beta chains. Within tumors, counts of expanded alpha and beta TCRs tracked tumor mutation counts.

The rearrangement uses TRBV20-1 and TRBJ1-2, with TRBD1 identical over 8 bases. The sequenced sample was lung tumor tissue, obtained at surgery. This TCR came from a male donor with early-stage non-small cell lung cancer. The CDR3 region has the DNA TGCAGTGCTAGTGGGCAGGGGGCCCTTCGGAGCTATGGCTACACCTTC. This sequence encodes CSASGQGALRSYGYTF.